The 25 T cell receptor beta chains presented below share a single source sample, sequenced in a study of control samples from healthy donors and cancer patients. Libraries were prepared by immunoSEQ multiplex PCR; TCRdb keeps only in-frame clonotypes and omits some of them. The profile covers about 72,000 clones, with 80% to 95% appearing a single time and 5.5% to 6.5% taken by the ten largest. The specimen sequenced was blood. The source is a woman between 55 and 75 years old in good health.

The V gene is TRBV18, the J gene TRBJ1-1; 8 bases map to TRBD1. CDR3 length: 15 amino acids. V trimming: 3 bases; J trimming: 5 bases; junction bases outside the gene matches: 8. From germline, CDR1 is KGHSH and CDR2 LQKENI. The DNA for the CDR3 is TGTGCCAGCTCACCTCCAGGGGGCTTGTGGACTGAAGCTTTCTTT. Its protein product is CASSPPGGLWTEAFF.

This chain links TRBV28 with TRBJ2-1; D is unresolved. The germline CDR1 and CDR2 sequences are MDHEN and SYDVKM. The germline V and J ends were trimmed by 8 bases and 0 bases, with 11 bases remaining between them. The length of the CDR3 is 14 residues. In nucleotides, the CDR3 is TGTGCCAGCTTCGGAACGAGCTCCTACAATGAGCAGTTCTTC. It translates to CASFGTSSYNEQFF. The complete variable domain, with remaining parts taken from reference TRBV28 and TRBJ2-1, reads DVKVTQSSRYLVKRTGEKVFLECVQDMDHENMFWYRQDPGLGLRLIYFSYDVKMKEKGDIPEGYSVSREKKERFSLILESASTNQTSMYLCASFGTSSYNEQFFGPGTRLTVL.

The chain combines TRBV7-9 with TRBJ2-1, with 8 bases fitting TRBD2. CDR1 is SEHNR and CDR2 is FQNEAQ in the germline V gene (reference sequence). The trim removed 8 bases at V and 2 bases at J, leaving 2 bases unmatched. This CDR3 contains 13 residues. In DNA form, the CDR3 reads TGTGCCAGCCGGCGGGAGGCCTACAATGAGCAGTTCTTC. As protein: CASRREAYNEQFF.

V gene TRBV6-1 combines with J gene TRBJ2-7; no clear D gene. The CDR3 spans 13 residues. Trimming shortened V by 2 bases and J by 0 bases, and 5 bases separated the two germline ends. The germline V gene encodes CDR1 MNHNS and CDR2 SASEGT. CDR3 loop: CASSEFTSYEQYF. For the CDR3, the DNA is TGTGCCAGCAGTGAATTTACCTCCTACGAGCAGTACTTC.

V and J are TRBV28 and TRBJ1-1; a weak D match, TRBD1 (6 bases). The CDR3 is made up of 17 amino acids. V was trimmed by 7 bases and J by 0 bases, leaving 21 bases between them. Germline lookup yields CDR1 MDHEN and CDR2 SYDVKM. The CDR3 spells CASTPGDTRSMNTEAFF. The CDR3 nucleotides read TGTGCCAGCACCCCAGGGGACACCCGAAGCATGAACACTGAAGCTTTCTTT.

The V gene is TRBV18, the J gene TRBJ2-3; possible D gene TRBD1, 6 bases. CDR1 and CDR2 from the germline V gene are KGHSH and LQKENI. The germline V and J ends were trimmed by 6 bases and 4 bases, with 17 bases remaining between them. The CDR3 runs 15 residues. The CDR3 region has the DNA TGTGCCAGCTCCCCTAGCAGGGGCCCTTCAGATACGCAGTATTTT. Translation: CASSPSRGPSDTQYF.

The chain has TRBV2 and TRBJ1-1; a weak D match, TRBD1 (5 bases). Looked up from germline, CDR1 is SNHLY and CDR2 is FYNNEI. CDR3 length: 14 residues. Trimming shortened V by 5 bases and J by 3 bases, and 13 bases separated the two germline ends. CDR3 protein: CASSWEKGHTEAFF. The CDR3 nucleotides are TGTGCCAGCAGTTGGGAAAAGGGACACACTGAAGCTTTCTTT.

The J gene is TRBJ1-4, the V gene TRBV3-1 (or the pseudogene TRBV3-2); 10 bases map to TRBD1. Unmatched junction bases numbered 12, after V lost 4 bases and J lost 4 bases. The CDR3 contains 18 residues. Germline loops: CDR1 LGHDT, CDR2 YNNKEL (reference sequence). Here the CDR3 reads CASSPGRGRDRGNEKLFF. The CDR3 DNA sequence: TGTGCCAGCAGCCCAGGGCGAGGGAGGGACAGGGGTAATGAAAAACTGTTTTTT.

The V gene is TRBV28, the J gene TRBJ1-5; D is possibly TRBD1 (6 bases). Germline V gene sequence: CDR1 MDHEN, CDR2 SYDVKM. V lost 8 bases and J lost 7, with 21 bases in between. This CDR3 comprises 15 residues. CDR3 residues: CASLSTGQHGQPQHF. CDR3 DNA: TGTGCCAGCCTGTCCACAGGGCAACATGGACAGCCCCAGCATTTT.

The V call is TRBV9, the J call TRBJ1-1, with 10 bases matching TRBD1. The V gene end was trimmed by 2 bases and the J gene end by 2 bases; junction bases not matched to a gene: 0. The CDR3 totals 14 residues. Germline CDR1 reads SGDLS; CDR2 reads YYNGEE. The CDR3: CASSVTGGNTEAFF. In DNA, the CDR3 is TGTGCCAGCAGCGTGACAGGGGGCAACACTGAAGCTTTCTTT.

The chain combines TRBV28 with TRBJ1-5, with D perhaps matching TRBD1 (5 bases). V was pared by 3 bases and J by 7 bases, with 19 bases between. Per the germline V gene, CDR1 is MDHEN and CDR2 is SYDVKM. The CDR3 covers 16 residues. The CDR3 spells CASSFPGTQTGQPQHF. The CDR3 nucleotides are TGTGCCAGCAGTTTCCCCGGGACCCAAACCGGGCAGCCCCAGCATTTT.

This sequence joins TRBV11-2 and TRBJ2-7; perhaps TRBD1 as D (5 bases). From germline, CDR1 is SGHAT and CDR2 FQNNGV. There are 15 residues in the CDR3. Trimming took off 0 bases at V and 1 base at J, with 10 bases between the two ends. The CDR3 DNA reads TGTGCCAGCAGCTTAGAGTGGGGCTCGTCCTACGAGCAGTACTTC. Amino acid sequence: CASSLEWGSSYEQYF.

The chain couples TRBV28 to TRBJ2-7; D is undetermined. V was pared by 4 bases and J by 5 bases, with 18 bases between. The germline V gene encodes CDR1 MDHEN and CDR2 SYDVKM. The CDR3 has 15 amino acids. The CDR3 loop is CASSSLPVSAHEQYF. The CDR3 DNA sequence: TGTGCCAGCAGTTCCCTTCCGGTATCAGCCCACGAGCAGTACTTC.

The chain employs TRBV9 and TRBJ2-5; 10 positions agree with TRBD2. The germline V gene encodes CDR1 SGDLS and CDR2 YYNGEE. J gave up 5 bases and V 0 bases, and 7 bases lay outside the gene matches. This CDR3 has 16 residues. The CDR3 DNA sequence: TGTGCCAGCAGCGTAGGGAGTAGCGGGAGGACGGAGACCCAGTACTTC. Translation: CASSVGSSGRTETQYF.

CDR3 in amino acids: CASSPPDYHNEQFF. CDR3 coding DNA: TGTGCCAGCTCACCACCCGACTACCACAATGAGCAGTTCTTC. The chain is built from TRBV18 and TRBJ2-1, with D possibly TRBD2 on 5 matching bases. The V end lost 0 bases, the J end lost 5 bases, and 8 bases lay between the germline ends. Germline CDR1 and CDR2: KGHSH and LQKENI. The CDR3 is 14 amino acids.

The chain couples TRBV7-2 to TRBJ2-1; D possibly uses TRBD1 or TRBD2 (5 bases each). The CDR3 covers 15 residues. The germline V gene has CDR1 SGHTA and CDR2 FQGNSA. V lost 1 base and J lost 3, with 10 bases in between. The CDR3 loop reads CASSLVRDLYNEQFF. For the CDR3, the DNA is TGTGCCAGCAGCTTAGTCCGGGACCTCTACAATGAGCAGTTCTTC.

The chain joins TRBV18 to TRBJ2-1, with TRBD2 matching 7 bases. The CDR3 runs 16 residues. The J segment lost 7 bases and the V segment lost 1 base, leaving 10 bases of the junction unmatched. Germline V CDR1 and CDR2: KGHSH, LQKENI. The DNA for the CDR3 is TGTGCCAGCTCACCACAGTTGGCTAGCGGTACAAATGAGCAGTTCTTC. Amino acid sequence: CASSPQLASGTNEQFF.

Concerning this clone itself: Other DNA sequences in this sample translate to the same CDR3. The chain carries TRBV5-4 and TRBJ2-1; 9 nucleotides align to TRBD2. Germline V gives CDR1 SGHNT, CDR2 YYREEE (reference sequence). This CDR3 has 15 amino acids. The V gene end was trimmed by 4 bases and the J gene end by 0 bases; junction bases not matched to a gene: 2. The CDR3 coding sequence is TGTGCCAGCAGCCTTAGCGGGAGCTCCTACAATGAGCAGTTCTTC. Its translation is CASSLSGSSYNEQFF.

This chain joins TRBV4-1 and TRBJ2-5; 16 nucleotides align to TRBD2. With V trimmed by 4 bases and J by 5 bases, 10 bases remained unmatched. The CDR3 is made up of 18 amino acids. Germline V CDR1 and CDR2: MGHRA, YSYEKL. For the CDR3, the DNA is TGCGCCAGCAGCCCGATCGGGACTAGCGGGAGGGCCTTGGAGACCCAGTACTTC. It translates to CASSPIGTSGRALETQYF.

The CDR3: CASKLAESYNEQFF. The CDR3 DNA is TGTGCCAGCAAGCTAGCGGAATCCTACAATGAGCAGTTCTTC. The chain combines TRBV28 with TRBJ2-1; 7 bases align to TRBD2. CDR3 length equals 14 residues. The V gene end was trimmed by 7 bases and the J gene end by 1 base; junction bases not matched to a gene: 4. The germline gives CDR1 MDHEN, CDR2 SYDVKM.

This chain links TRBV19 with TRBJ2-3; D gene unclear. Germline values: CDR1 LNHDA, CDR2 SQIVND (reference sequence). The CDR3 sequence is 13 residues long. The germline V and J ends were trimmed by 1 base and 6 bases, with 8 bases remaining between them. CDR3 coding DNA: TGTGCCAGTAGTATAGTTCCCCGGGATACGCAGTATTTT. Encoded protein: CASSIVPRDTQYF.

The rearrangement uses TRBV28 and TRBJ2-1, with 10 bases aligning to TRBD1. In germline, CDR1 is MDHEN, CDR2 SYDVKM. This CDR3 comprises 16 residues. The V segment lost 3 bases and the J segment 7 bases; nucleotides outside the gene matches: 9. The CDR3 bases are TGTGCCAGCAGTTTGTTCGGACAGGGGGATCTGAATGAGCAGTTCTTC. Its protein is CASSLFGQGDLNEQFF.

The chain has TRBV6-1 and TRBJ1-5; D is undetermined. V lost 2 bases to trimming and J lost 4 bases, with 9 bases between them. The CDR3 is 14 residues long. CDR1 is MNHNS and CDR2 is SASEGT in the germline V gene. CDR3 nucleotide sequence: TGTGCCAGCAGTGAATTGGCCGGGAATCAGCCCCAGCATTTT. The encoded protein is CASSELAGNQPQHF.

V and J are TRBV28 and TRBJ2-2; no clear D. V was clipped by 8 bases and J by 2 bases, with 9 bases between them. From germline, CDR1 is MDHEN and CDR2 SYDVKM. CDR3 length: 13 residues. The CDR3 DNA reads as TGTGCCAGCGTCAAGGACAACACCGGGGAGCTGTTTTTT. Its translation is CASVKDNTGELFF. The variable domain in full, completed from reference TRBV28 and TRBJ2-2, reads DVKVTQSSRYLVKRTGEKVFLECVQDMDHENMFWYRQDPGLGLRLIYFSYDVKMKEKGDIPEGYSVSREKKERFSLILESASTNQTSMYLCASVKDNTGELFFGEGSRLTVL.

The chain employs TRBV28 and TRBJ1-2, with D unclear. Germline assignment: CDR1 MDHEN and CDR2 SYDVKM. The CDR3 covers 13 residues. V gave up 7 bases and J gave up 4 bases, with 13 bases separating them. The CDR3 here is CASKDGAAYGYTF. In nucleotides, the CDR3 is TGTGCCAGCAAAGATGGCGCAGCCTATGGCTACACCTTC.